A selection of T cell receptor beta chains follows, all from one sample in a study of identical twins. MiXCR, applied by TCRdb to the 5' RACE reads, yields one record per CDR3 protein. The data show around 250,000 distinct CDR3 sequences, about an eighth seen once. The data also belong to a second study, concerning yellow fever vaccine responses in identical twins.

Material: memory (CD45RO+) T cells sorted from blood. The origin of the receptors is a woman younger than 35 in good health. The CDR3 runs from the conserved cysteine through the conserved F or W. A D gene is named only where the DNA matches it firmly.

NA TRBJ1-1 TRBV12-3/TRBV12-4 CASRRPSPTRGHTEAFF
TRBD2 TRBJ2-7 TRBV2 CASWGLETYEQYF
TRBD2 TRBJ2-1 TRBV5-1 CASSFSSGGYNEQFF
NA TRBJ2-1 TRBV7-9 CASSLAPLSREQFF
NA TRBJ1-2 TRBV6-6 CASSSPDSANYGYTF
TRBD2 TRBJ2-1 TRBV4-2 CASSQVGGGVDEQFF
NA TRBJ2-2 TRBV30 CAWKREGVNTGELFF
NA TRBJ1-2 TRBV6-2/TRBV6-3 CASTNPLYGYTF
TRBD2 TRBJ2-5 TRBV28 CASSFASGQETQYF
NA TRBJ1-6 TRBV3-1 CASSRQSSYNSPLHF
NA TRBJ1-2 TRBV24-1 CATSEQGDYGYTF
NA TRBJ1-5 TRBV20-1 CSARASNSNQPQHF
TRBD2 TRBJ2-5 TRBV14 CASSRSLAGAWETQYF
NA TRBJ2-2 TRBV7-9 CASSRYTTGELFF
NA TRBJ1-2 TRBV5-6 CAMGPGLLGYTF
TRBD2 TRBJ2-1 TRBV27 CASSLSFGLAGVQFF
TRBD1 TRBJ2-3 TRBV3-1 CASSQATGDTQYF
NA TRBJ2-3 TRBV25-1 CASRSRVGTDTQYF
TRBD2 TRBJ2-3 TRBV4-3 CASSLSSGYTDTQYF
TRBD2 TRBJ2-1 TRBV7-2 CASSYMGGDYNEQFF
TRBD2 TRBJ2-7 TRBV29-1 CSVTAIGGTTYEQYF
NA TRBJ2-5 TRBV24-1 CATSEAGVQETQYF
NA TRBJ2-2 TRBV28 CATKTPGDTGELFF
TRBD1 TRBJ2-7 TRBV28 CASSSAGQGYEQYF
NA TRBJ1-5 TRBV12-3/TRBV12-4 CASSHSEGRNQPQHF
TRBD2 TRBJ2-7 TRBV4-3 CASSQRASGSYEQYF
NA TRBJ2-1 TRBV10-2 CASSESPGVEQFF
TRBD1 TRBJ2-7 TRBV11-3 CASSRRTGGFRSYEQYF
TRBD1 TRBJ1-6 TRBV27 CASREGQGVSPLHF
TRBD1 TRBJ2-3 TRBV20-1 CSAGDRYTDTQYF
NA TRBJ1-2 TRBV3-1 CASSQDLGGYTF
NA TRBJ2-4 TRBV28 CASRDNQNIQYF
NA TRBJ2-5 TRBV28 CASSLRSRGETQYF
TRBD2 TRBJ2-1 TRBV3-1 CATGLAGGPHVFGEQFF
NA TRBJ2-3 TRBV6-5 CASSSKRTKTSTDTQYF
TRBD1 TRBJ2-7 TRBV19 CASSPTWTGSYEQYF
NA TRBJ2-7 TRBV6-5 CASSYHGASSYEQYF
TRBD2 TRBJ2-1 TRBV20-1 CSANSKTSGRDNEQFF
NA TRBJ2-7 TRBV6-1 CASSQGYPSYEQYF
NA TRBJ1-5 TRBV6-1 CATKKEGGGNQPQHF